This T cell receptor (beta chain) was sequenced in a study of blood T cell repertoires in COVID-19. Across the whole study: COVID-19 samples from acute and convalescent phases originated in the United States, Italy and Spain. Sample material is recorded as cDNA or gDNA derived from T cells, B-cell-depleted T cells, or PBMCs.

This clone was counted between two and nine times. Original analysis: Amplification of reference gene primers was used by the study to estimate nucleated cell counts. Some clones are missing from TCRdb's copy, which holds only in-frame ones; the method was immunoSEQ multiplex PCR. That table gives V, J and clone size, and the DNA gave D and trimming. Here the sample spans some 70,000 clones, about 87% being singletons. Per the germline V gene, CDR1 is LNHDA and CDR2 is SQIVND (reference sequence). The CDR3 is 14 amino acids. V dropped 2 bases and J dropped 3 bases, with 8 bases sitting between them. The chain joins TRBV19 to TRBJ1-5, with D tentatively TRBD1 (5 bases). Sequencing was carried out using peripheral blood. This TCR was recovered from a human donor in a cohort sampled during active COVID-19. The CDR3 loop reads CASSIRQPNQPQHF. CDR3 nucleotide sequence: TGTGCCAGTAGTATAAGACAGCCCAATCAGCCCCAGCATTTT.